This TCR beta chain came from a study of control samples from healthy donors and cancer patients (dated by TCRdb to the early 2020s). The library was made by the immunoSEQ multiplex PCR assay. The source is immuneACCESS, and TCRdb retained only in-frame sequences with V and J called. Part of the clones is not carried over; for the studies checked, unresolved V genes explain less than half of this, and the remainder is unexplained. The sample profile shows some 200,000 clones; about 93% of them were found once. The top ten clones comprise roughly 1.5% of the sample. Turning to this clone: No antigen is known for it. Base qualities are not recorded, but no much larger clone differs from it by a single base.

Taken from the germline V gene (reference sequence), the CDR1 and CDR2 loops are LGHDT and YNNKEL. V and J lose 4 bases and 2 bases, and a span of 12 bases separates them. From cysteine to phenylalanine, the CDR3 is 15 amino acids long. Of the read, only the CDR3 DNA is kept; its 45 bases are in frame from base 1. Sequencing was done on a sample of blood. This sequence uses TRBV3-1 (or the pseudogene TRBV3-2) and TRBJ1-5; the D gene identity is not certain. The clonotype was recovered from a man aged 18 to 35 in good health. Here is the DNA: TGTGCCAGCAGCCGCGCGAGCGAGGGCAATCAGCCCCAGCATTTT. Its translation reads: CASSRASEGNQPQHF.